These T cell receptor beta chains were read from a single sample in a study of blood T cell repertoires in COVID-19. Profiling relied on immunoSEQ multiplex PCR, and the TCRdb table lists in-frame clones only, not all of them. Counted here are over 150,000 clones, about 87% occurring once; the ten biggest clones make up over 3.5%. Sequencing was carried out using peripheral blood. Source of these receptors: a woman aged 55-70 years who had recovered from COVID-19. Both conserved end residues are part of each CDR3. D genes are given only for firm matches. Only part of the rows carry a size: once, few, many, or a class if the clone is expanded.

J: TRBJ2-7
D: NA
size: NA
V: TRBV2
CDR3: CASTGYHEQYF
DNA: TGTGCCAGCACAGGGTACCACGAGCAGTACTTC

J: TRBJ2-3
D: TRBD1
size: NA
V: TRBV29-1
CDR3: CSVDGQGRTDTQYF
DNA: TGCAGCGTCGACGGACAGGGGCGCACAGATACGCAGTATTTT

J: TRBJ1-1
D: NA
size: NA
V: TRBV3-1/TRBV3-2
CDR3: CASSQALQSVEAFF
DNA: TGTGCCAGCAGCCAAGCGTTGCAGAGCGTTGAAGCTTTCTTT

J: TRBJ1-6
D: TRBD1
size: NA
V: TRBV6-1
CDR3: CASSALDRGMFSPLHF
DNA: TGTGCCAGCAGTGCCCTGGACAGGGGAATGTTTTCACCCCTCCACTTT

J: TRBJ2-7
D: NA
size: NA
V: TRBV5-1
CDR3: CASSFDSTYEQYF
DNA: TGCGCCAGCAGCTTTGACAGCACCTACGAGCAGTACTTC

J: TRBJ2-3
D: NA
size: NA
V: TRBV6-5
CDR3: CASINLRAGRTQYF
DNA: TGTGCCAGCATCAACTTGAGGGCGGGAAGGACGCAGTATTTT

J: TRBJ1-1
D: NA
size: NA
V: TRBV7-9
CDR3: CASSAGTRNTEAFF
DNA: TGTGCCAGCAGCGCCGGGACAAGAAACACTGAAGCTTTCTTT

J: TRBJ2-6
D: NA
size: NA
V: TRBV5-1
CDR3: CASSQTGSGANVLTF
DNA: TGCGCCAGCAGCCAAACAGGGTCTGGGGCCAACGTCCTGACTTTC

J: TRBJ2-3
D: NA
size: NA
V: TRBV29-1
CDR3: CSVSRQGTDTQYF
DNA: TGCAGCGTAAGTCGACAGGGCACAGATACGCAGTATTTT

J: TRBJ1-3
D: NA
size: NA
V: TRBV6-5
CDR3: CASSGTGFGNTIYF
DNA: TGTGCCAGCAGCGGAACAGGGTTCGGAAACACCATATATTTT

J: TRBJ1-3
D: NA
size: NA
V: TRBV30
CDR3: CAWSVPLTSGNTIYF
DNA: TGTGCCTGGAGTGTACCCTTAACTTCTGGAAACACCATATATTTT

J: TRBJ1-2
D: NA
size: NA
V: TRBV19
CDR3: CASSIEDSRYGYTF
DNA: TGTGCCAGTAGTATAGAGGACAGTCGCTATGGCTACACCTTC

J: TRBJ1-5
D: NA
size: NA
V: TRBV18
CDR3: CASSPLMAGNNQPQHF
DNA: TGTGCCAGCTCACCACTTATGGCAGGGAACAATCAGCCCCAGCATTTT

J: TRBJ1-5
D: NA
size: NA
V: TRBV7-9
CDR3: CASSAGDQPQHF
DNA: TGTGCCAGCAGCGCCGGGGATCAGCCCCAGCATTTT

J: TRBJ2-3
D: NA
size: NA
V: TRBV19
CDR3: CATTPFPRGDTQYF
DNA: TGTGCCACCACACCTTTCCCCAGAGGAGATACGCAGTATTTT

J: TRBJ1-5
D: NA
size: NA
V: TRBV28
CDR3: CASSSPGKLQPQHF
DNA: TGTGCCAGCAGTTCGCCAGGGAAGCTGCAGCCCCAGCATTTT

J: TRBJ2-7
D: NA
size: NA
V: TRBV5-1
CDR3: CASSFMGKSAEQYF
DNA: TGCGCCAGCAGCTTTATGGGCAAATCGGCGGAGCAGTACTTC

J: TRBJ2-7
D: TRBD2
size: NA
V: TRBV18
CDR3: CASSPTGTSGDEQYF
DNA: TGTGCCAGCTCACCCACCGGGACTAGCGGGGACGAGCAGTACTTC

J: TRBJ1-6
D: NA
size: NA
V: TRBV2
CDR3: CASVLQDSPLHF
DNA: TGTGCCAGCGTCCTACAGGACTCACCCCTCCACTTT

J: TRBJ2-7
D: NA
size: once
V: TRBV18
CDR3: CASSLRDNYEQYF
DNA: TGTGCCAGCTCCCTGAGAGACAACTACGAGCAGTACTTC

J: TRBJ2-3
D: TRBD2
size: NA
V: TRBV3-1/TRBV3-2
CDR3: CASSQEGTSGGASTDTQYF
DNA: TGTGCCAGCAGCCAAGAAGGGACTAGCGGGGGGGCTAGCACAGATACGCAGTATTTT